What follows are 20 T cell receptor beta chains derived from one specimen sequenced in a study of beta chain features in type 1 diabetes. cDNA synthesis used the whole RNA isolate, giving expressed TCRB sequences. Produced via immunoSEQ multiplex PCR; TCRdb's table is partial and in-frame only. The sample lists more than 350,000 clones; more than 9.5% were seen once. Input material: naive CD4+ T cells from blood. These receptors came from a woman aged 18-29 years in good health.

The gene calls are TRBV5-4 and TRBJ2-1; TRBD1 is a possible D gene (5 bases). Trimming removed 4 bases from V and 4 bases from J, with 12 bases in between. The CDR3 covers 14 residues. Germline CDR1 reads SGHNT; CDR2 reads YYREEE (reference sequence). This chain's CDR3 is CASSLNQGYNEQFF. The CDR3 DNA is TGTGCCAGCAGCCTGAACCAGGGATACAATGAGCAGTTCTTC.

The V call is TRBV19, the J call TRBJ1-3, with a tentative D call TRBD1 (6 bases). Germline CDR1 reads LNHDA; CDR2 reads SQIVND (reference sequence). The length of the CDR3 is 15 residues. The germline V and J ends were trimmed by 2 bases and 1 base, with 9 bases remaining between them. The CDR3 DNA is TGTGCCAGTAGTATAACAGGGAGGTCTGGAAACACCATATATTTT. Translation: CASSITGRSGNTIYF.

There are a few counts of this clone. Since a much larger clone is just one base distant, this may be a read error. This chain uses TRBV5-6 with TRBJ2-6; no reliable D call. CDR1 and CDR2 (germline): SGHDT, YYEEEE. This CDR3 has 13 amino acids. With 2 bases removed from V and 0 bases from J, the gap between germline ends came to 0 bases. Here the CDR3 DNA reads TGTGCCAGCAGCTTCTCTGGGGCCAACGTCCTGACTTTC. The encoded protein is CASSFSGANVLTF.

This clone was observed a handful of times. V and J are TRBV2 and TRBJ2-5; no clear D. Trimming stripped 4 bases from V and 7 bases from J, with 13 bases between. CDR3 size: 13 residues. CDR1 and CDR2 (germline): SNHLY, FYNNEI. The CDR3 DNA follows: TGTGCCAGCAGTGTGGGTGATTTAGGGACCCAGTACTTC. Its translation: CASSVGDLGTQYF.

J is TRBJ2-3 and V is TRBV5-4, with D unresolved. The CDR3 has 14 residues. Trimming took 0 bases from V and 2 from J, leaving 7 bases between them. Germline CDR1 and CDR2: SGHNT and YYREEE (reference sequence). The CDR3 DNA is TGTGCCAGCAGCTTGGGGCTAGACACAGATACGCAGTATTTT. It codes for CASSLGLDTDTQYF.

This clone has only a few counts. The rearrangement uses TRBV18 and TRBJ2-5, with 7 bases that match TRBD1. The CDR3 extends over 15 amino acids. With V trimmed by 2 bases and J by 3 bases, 6 bases remained unmatched. Germline values: CDR1 KGHSH, CDR2 LQKENI. In nucleotides, the CDR3 is TGTGCCAGCTCACCAAGTAAGGGGGCGGAAGAGACCCAGTACTTC. Translated, it gives CASSPSKGAEETQYF.

This chain uses TRBV29-1 with TRBJ1-1; D might be TRBD1 (5 bases). Looked up from germline, CDR1 is SQVTM and CDR2 is ANQGSEA. The CDR3 sequence is 13 residues long. Trimming took off 5 bases at V and 10 bases at J, with 20 bases between the two ends. The chain's CDR3 is CSVRREEGRAAFF. CDR3 sequence (DNA): TGCAGCGTTCGACGCGAGGAGGGCAGGGCAGCTTTCTTT. Full variable domain (outside the CDR3, taken from reference TRBV29-1 and TRBJ1-1): SAVISQKPSRDICQRGTSLTIQCQVDSQVTMMFWYRQQPGQSLTLIATANQGSEATYESGFVIDKFPISRPNLTFSTLTVSNMSPEDSSIYLCSVRREEGRAAFFGQGTRLTVV.

The chain recombines TRBV4-2 with TRBJ2-1, with D perhaps matching TRBD2 (6 bases). The V and J ends lost 0 bases and 1 base respectively, with 10 bases between them. This CDR3 region has 16 residues. The V gene's germline CDR1 is LGHNA and CDR2 YNFKEQ. The CDR3 loop reads CASSQDPRGSYNEQFF. CDR3 nucleotides: TGTGCCAGCAGCCAAGATCCGCGGGGTTCCTACAATGAGCAGTTCTTC.

The chain joins TRBV15 to TRBJ2-5; D gene ambiguous. The CDR3 is made up of 15 amino acids. The germline V and J ends were trimmed by 6 bases and 4 bases, with 18 bases remaining between them. Germline CDR1 is LNHNV and CDR2 is YYDKDF (reference sequence). CDR3 bases: TGTGCCACCAGACCGAGTCCCATGGAGATAGAGACCCAGTACTTC. Protein: CATRPSPMEIETQYF.

The gene calls are TRBV2 and TRBJ1-2, with D uncertain. V was pared by 7 bases and J by 5 bases, with 11 bases between. The germline CDR1 and CDR2 sequences are SNHLY and FYNNEI. CDR3 length equals 12 residues. The CDR3 DNA sequence: TGTGCCAGCATAAAGGAAGGTTATGGCTACACCTTC. It is translated as CASIKEGYGYTF.

This clone was seen a handful of times. The chain couples TRBV11-1 to TRBJ2-3; 8 bases map to TRBD2. The CDR3 totals 15 residues. Looked up from germline, CDR1 is SGHAT and CDR2 is FQDESV (reference sequence). With V trimmed by 5 bases and J by 2 bases, 6 bases remained unmatched. This chain's CDR3 is CASSQILAVTDTQYF. CDR3 nucleotides: TGTGCCAGCAGCCAGATACTAGCGGTCACAGATACGCAGTATTTT.

This clone was detected only a few times. The chain recombines TRBV5-1 with TRBJ2-1, with TRBD2 identical over 9 bases. Germline values: CDR1 SGHRS, CDR2 YFSETQ. Trimming took 9 bases from V and 0 from J; bases not matched to a gene: 7. This CDR3 is built from 15 residues. The CDR3 bases are TGCGCCACCCAGCGGGGGGATGACTCCTACAATGAGCAGTTCTTC. It yields the protein CATQRGDDSYNEQFF.

This clone was detected only a few times. The gene calls are TRBV14 and TRBJ1-1; D unclear. The CDR3 runs to 15 residues. Trimming shortened V by 5 bases and J by 1 base, and 14 bases separated the two germline ends. Germline CDR1 SGHDN, CDR2 FVKESK. The CDR3 DNA sequence: TGTGCCAGCAGCGCCCGTGAGACGAGGAACACTGAAGCTTTCTTT. Protein: CASSARETRNTEAFF.

DNA for the CDR3: TGTGCCAGCAGCGCTAGCGGCACGAGCTCCTACGAGCAGTACTTC. This translates into CASSASGTSSYEQYF. This chain links TRBV7-2 with TRBJ2-7; 7 nucleotides align to TRBD2. J gave up 0 bases and V 5 bases, and 7 bases lay outside the gene matches. The CDR3 loop spans 15 amino acids. Germline V gives CDR1 SGHTA, CDR2 FQGNSA.

This clone was found a few times. The J gene is TRBJ2-1, the V gene TRBV7-9; 7 positions match TRBD2. V shed 0 bases, J shed 7 bases, and the junction held 6 bases outside the gene matches. Per the germline V gene, CDR1 is SEHNR and CDR2 is FQNEAQ (reference sequence). The CDR3 extends over 15 amino acids. The CDR3 loop is CASSLAGGPGNEQFF. The CDR3 nucleotides are TGTGCCAGCAGCTTAGCGGGAGGGCCAGGGAATGAGCAGTTCTTC. The whole variable domain, filled in from reference TRBV7-9 and TRBJ2-1, reads DTGVSQNPRHKITKRGQNVTFRCDPISEHNRLYWYRQTLGQGPEFLTYFQNEAQLEKSRLLSDRFSAERPKGSFSTLEIQRTEQGDSAMYLCASSLAGGPGNEQFFGPGTRLTVL.

This clone was recorded a few times. CDR3 DNA sequence: TGCAGCGTTGAAGATCGAGGAGGAGGCTACACCTTC. Encoded protein: CSVEDRGGGYTF. The rearrangement joins TRBV29-1 to TRBJ1-2, with no clear D. The V end lost 0 bases, the J end lost 8 bases, and 10 bases lay between the germline ends. Per germline, CDR1 SQVTM and CDR2 ANQGSEA. The CDR3 contains 12 residues.

This chain links TRBV4-1 with TRBJ2-5, with D possibly TRBD1 on 6 matching bases. Germline-derived CDR1 and CDR2 are MGHRA and YSYEKL. With 0 bases removed from V and 5 bases from J, the gap between germline ends came to 10 bases. The CDR3 runs 14 residues. CDR3 amino acids: CASSQEHRAETQYF. The CDR3 coding sequence is TGCGCCAGCAGCCAAGAGCACAGGGCTGAGACCCAGTACTTC.

This clone was counted between two and nine times. V is TRBV4-2 and J is TRBJ2-3; D ambiguous. The germline V gene encodes CDR1 LGHNA and CDR2 YNFKEQ. Trimming removed 3 bases at V and 3 bases at J, with 7 bases between. CDR3 size: 13 residues. The CDR3 region is CASSQATTDTQYF. The CDR3 DNA reads TGTGCCAGCAGCCAGGCGACAACAGATACGCAGTATTTT.

This clone was counted only a few times. Within the sample, other DNA sequences also encode this same CDR3. The chain recombines TRBV20-1 with TRBJ2-1; D remains ambiguous. The CDR3 runs to 11 residues. Trimming took 1 base from V and 7 from J, leaving 5 bases between them. Per the germline V gene, CDR1 is DFQATT and CDR2 is SNEGSKA (reference sequence). CDR3 nucleotide sequence: TGCAGTGCTAGAGGTAGAAATGAGCAGTTCTTC. Amino acid sequence: CSARGRNEQFF.

This sequence joins TRBV29-1 and TRBJ2-2; TRBD1 is a possible D gene (6 bases). Germline V gene data show CDR1 as SQVTM and CDR2 as ANQGSEA. This CDR3 region has 15 residues. The V end lost 6 bases, the J end lost 7 bases, and 21 bases lay between the germline ends. For the CDR3, the DNA is TGCAGCGTCCGAGAGGGGCAGGGGATGATCGGGGAGCTGTTTTTT. Translated: CSVREGQGMIGELFF.